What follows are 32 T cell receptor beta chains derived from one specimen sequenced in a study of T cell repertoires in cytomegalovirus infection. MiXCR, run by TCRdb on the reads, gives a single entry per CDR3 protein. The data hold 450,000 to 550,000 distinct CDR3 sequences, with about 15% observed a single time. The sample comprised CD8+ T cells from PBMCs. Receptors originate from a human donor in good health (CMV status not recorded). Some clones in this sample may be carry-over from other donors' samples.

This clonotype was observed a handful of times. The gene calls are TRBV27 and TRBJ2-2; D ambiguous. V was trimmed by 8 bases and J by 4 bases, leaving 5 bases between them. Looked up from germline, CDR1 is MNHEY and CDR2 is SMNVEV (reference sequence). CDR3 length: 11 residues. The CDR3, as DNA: TGTGCCAGCGGAACCACCGGGGAGCTGTTTTTT. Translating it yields CASGTTGELFF.

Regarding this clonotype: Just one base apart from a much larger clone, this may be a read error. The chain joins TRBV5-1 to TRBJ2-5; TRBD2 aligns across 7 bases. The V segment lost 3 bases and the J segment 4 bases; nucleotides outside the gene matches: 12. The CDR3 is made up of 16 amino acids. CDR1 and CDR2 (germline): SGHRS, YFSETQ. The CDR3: CASSYRPGTGGETQYF. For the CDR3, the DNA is TGCGCCAGCAGCTACCGACCTGGTACGGGGGGAGAGACCCAGTACTTC.

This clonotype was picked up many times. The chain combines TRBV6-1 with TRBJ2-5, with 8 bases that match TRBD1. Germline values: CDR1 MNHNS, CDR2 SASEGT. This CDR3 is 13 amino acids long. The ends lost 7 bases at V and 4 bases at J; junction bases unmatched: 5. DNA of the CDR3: TGTGCCAGCATCCCCGGGACAGGAGAGACCCAGTACTTC. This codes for CASIPGTGETQYF.

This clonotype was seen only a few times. The CDR3 region has the DNA TGTGCCAGCAGATCGAGAGACAGGGCAATGAGCGAGCAGTACTTC. The encoded protein is CASRSRDRAMSEQYF. V usage is TRBV6-1 and J usage is TRBJ2-7; 7 bases agree with TRBD1. CDR3 length equals 15 residues. CDR1 MNHNS and CDR2 SASEGT come from the germline V gene. V shed 6 bases and J 6 bases; nucleotides not matched to a gene: 14.

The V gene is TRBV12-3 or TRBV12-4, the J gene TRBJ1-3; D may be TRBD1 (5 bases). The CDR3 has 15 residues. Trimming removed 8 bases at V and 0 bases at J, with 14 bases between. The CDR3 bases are TGTGCCAGCGGGGTGGGGCTCATCTCTGGAAACACCATATATTTT. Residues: CASGVGLISGNTIYF.

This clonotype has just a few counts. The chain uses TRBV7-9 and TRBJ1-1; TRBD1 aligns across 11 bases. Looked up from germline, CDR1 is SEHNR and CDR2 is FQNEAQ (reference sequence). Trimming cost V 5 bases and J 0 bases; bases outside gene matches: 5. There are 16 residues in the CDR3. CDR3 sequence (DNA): TGTGCCAGCAGCCCAGGGACAGGGGGTGTGAACACTGAAGCTTTCTTT. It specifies CASSPGTGGVNTEAFF.

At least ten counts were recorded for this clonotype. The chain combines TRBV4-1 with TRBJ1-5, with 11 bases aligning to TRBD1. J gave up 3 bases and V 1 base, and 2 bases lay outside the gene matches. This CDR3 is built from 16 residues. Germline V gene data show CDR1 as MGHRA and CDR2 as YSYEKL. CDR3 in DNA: TGCGCCAGCAGCCAAGCGGACAGGGGGCCCAATCAGCCCCAGCATTTT. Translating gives CASSQADRGPNQPQHF.

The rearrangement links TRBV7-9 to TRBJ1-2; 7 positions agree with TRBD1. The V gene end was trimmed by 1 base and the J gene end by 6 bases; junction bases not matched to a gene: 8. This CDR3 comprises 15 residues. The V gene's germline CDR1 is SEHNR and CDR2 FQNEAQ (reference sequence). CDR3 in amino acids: CASSLGRDSADGYTF. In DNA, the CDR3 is TGTGCCAGCAGCTTAGGTAGGGACAGTGCCGATGGCTACACCTTC.

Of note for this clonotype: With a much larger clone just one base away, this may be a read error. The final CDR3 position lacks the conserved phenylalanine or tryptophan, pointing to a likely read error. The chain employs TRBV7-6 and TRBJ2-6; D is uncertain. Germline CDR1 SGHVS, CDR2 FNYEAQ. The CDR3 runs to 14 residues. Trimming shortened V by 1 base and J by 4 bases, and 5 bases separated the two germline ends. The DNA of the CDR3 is TGTGCCAGCAGCTTAGTGTACGGGGCCAACGTCCTGACTTTA. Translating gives CASSLVYGANVLTL.

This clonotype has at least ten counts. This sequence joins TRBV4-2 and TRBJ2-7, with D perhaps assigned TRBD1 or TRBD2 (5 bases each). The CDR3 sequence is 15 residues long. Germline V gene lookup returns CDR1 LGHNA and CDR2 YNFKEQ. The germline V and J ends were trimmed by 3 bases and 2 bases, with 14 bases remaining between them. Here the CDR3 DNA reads TGTGCCAGCAGCCAGGGGGACGGCGGAACCTACGAGCAGTACTTC. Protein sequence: CASSQGDGGTYEQYF.

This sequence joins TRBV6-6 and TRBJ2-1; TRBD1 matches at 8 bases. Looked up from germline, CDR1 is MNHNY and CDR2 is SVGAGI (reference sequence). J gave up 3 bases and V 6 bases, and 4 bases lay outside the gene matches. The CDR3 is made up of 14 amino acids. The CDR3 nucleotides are TGTGCCAGCAGCCGGGACAGGTTCTACAATGAGCAGTTCTTC. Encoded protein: CASSRDRFYNEQFF.

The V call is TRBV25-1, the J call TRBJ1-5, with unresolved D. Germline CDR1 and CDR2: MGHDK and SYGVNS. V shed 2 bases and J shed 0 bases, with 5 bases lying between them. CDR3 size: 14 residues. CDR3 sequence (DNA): TGTGCCAGCAGTGAAGACGCTAGCAATCAGCCCCAGCATTTT. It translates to CASSEDASNQPQHF.

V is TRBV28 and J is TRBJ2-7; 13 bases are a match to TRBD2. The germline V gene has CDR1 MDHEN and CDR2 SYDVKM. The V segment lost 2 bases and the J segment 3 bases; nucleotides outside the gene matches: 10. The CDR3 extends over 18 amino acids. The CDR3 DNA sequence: TGTGCCAGCAGTTTAGGGACTAGCGGGACAGTAGGGGACTACGAGCAGTACTTC. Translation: CASSLGTSGTVGDYEQYF.

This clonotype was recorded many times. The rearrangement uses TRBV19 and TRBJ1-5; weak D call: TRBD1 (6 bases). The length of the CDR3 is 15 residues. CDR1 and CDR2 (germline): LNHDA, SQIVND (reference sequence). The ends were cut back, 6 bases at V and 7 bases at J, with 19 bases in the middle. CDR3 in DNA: TGTGCCAGTAGCCCGGGACACGCCGCCGCCCAGCCCCAGCATTTT. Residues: CASSPGHAAAQPQHF.

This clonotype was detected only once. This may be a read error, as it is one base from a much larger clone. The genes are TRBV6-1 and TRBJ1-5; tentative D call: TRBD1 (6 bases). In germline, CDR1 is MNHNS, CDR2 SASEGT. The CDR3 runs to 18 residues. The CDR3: CAGSDRPTGRYSNQPQHF. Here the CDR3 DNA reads TGTGCCGGCAGCGACAGGCCCACCGGGCGTTATAGCAATCAGCCCCAGCATTTT.

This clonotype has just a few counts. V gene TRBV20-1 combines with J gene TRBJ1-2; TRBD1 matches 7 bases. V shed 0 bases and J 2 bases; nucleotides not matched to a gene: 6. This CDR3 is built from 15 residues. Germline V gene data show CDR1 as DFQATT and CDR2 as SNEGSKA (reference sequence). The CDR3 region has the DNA TGCAGTGCTAGAGATGACAGGGAGGAAAACTATGGCTACACCTTC. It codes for CSARDDREENYGYTF.

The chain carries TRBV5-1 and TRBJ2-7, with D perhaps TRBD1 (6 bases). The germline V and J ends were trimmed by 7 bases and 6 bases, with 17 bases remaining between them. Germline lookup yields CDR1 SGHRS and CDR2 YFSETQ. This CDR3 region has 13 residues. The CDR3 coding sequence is TGCGCCAGCGTACCTCAGGGGACCTCCGAGCAGTACTTC. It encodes CASVPQGTSEQYF.

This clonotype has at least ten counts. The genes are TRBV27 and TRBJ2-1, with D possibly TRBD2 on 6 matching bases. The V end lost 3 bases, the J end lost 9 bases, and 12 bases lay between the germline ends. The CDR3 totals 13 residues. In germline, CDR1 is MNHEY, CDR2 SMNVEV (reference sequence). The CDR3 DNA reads TGTGCCAGCAGTTTCGACGGGAGCTCTGAGCAGTTCTTC. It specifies CASSFDGSSEQFF.

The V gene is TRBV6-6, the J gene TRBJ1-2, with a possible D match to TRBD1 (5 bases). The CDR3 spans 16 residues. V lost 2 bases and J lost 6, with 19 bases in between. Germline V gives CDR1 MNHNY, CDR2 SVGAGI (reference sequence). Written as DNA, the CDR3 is TGTGCCAGCAGTTACCCGTTCTGGGACGGTGGGGATGGCTACACCTTC. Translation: CASSYPFWDGGDGYTF.

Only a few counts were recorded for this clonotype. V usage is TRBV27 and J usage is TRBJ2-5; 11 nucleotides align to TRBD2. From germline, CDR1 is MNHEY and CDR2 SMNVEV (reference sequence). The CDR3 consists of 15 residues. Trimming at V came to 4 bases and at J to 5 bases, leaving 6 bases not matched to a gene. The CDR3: CASSYLAGGDETQYF. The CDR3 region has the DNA TGTGCCAGCAGTTACCTAGCGGGAGGAGATGAGACCCAGTACTTC.

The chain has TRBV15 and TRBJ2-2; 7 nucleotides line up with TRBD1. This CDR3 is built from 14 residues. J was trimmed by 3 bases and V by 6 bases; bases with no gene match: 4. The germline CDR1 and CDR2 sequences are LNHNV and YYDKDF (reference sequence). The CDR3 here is CATRRTGDTGELFF. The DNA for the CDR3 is TGTGCCACCAGAAGAACAGGGGACACCGGGGAGCTGTTTTTT.

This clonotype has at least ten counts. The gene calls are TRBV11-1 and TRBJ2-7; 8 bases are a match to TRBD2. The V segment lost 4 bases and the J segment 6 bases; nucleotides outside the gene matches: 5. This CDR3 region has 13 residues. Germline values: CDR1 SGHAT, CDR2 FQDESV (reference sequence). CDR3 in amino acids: CASSSREGPEQYF. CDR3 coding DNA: TGTGCCAGCAGCTCTCGGGAGGGCCCCGAGCAGTACTTC.

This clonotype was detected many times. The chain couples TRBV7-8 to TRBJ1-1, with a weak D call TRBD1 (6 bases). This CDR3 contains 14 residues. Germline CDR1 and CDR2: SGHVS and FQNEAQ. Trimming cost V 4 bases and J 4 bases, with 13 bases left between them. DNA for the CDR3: TGTGCCAGCAGCTCCGGGACAACGGGCACTGAAGCTTTCTTT. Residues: CASSSGTTGTEAFF.

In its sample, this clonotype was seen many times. The CDR3 spells CASSDAIFLNTEAFF. In DNA form, the CDR3 reads TGTGCCAGCAGTGACGCGATTTTCCTGAACACTGAAGCTTTCTTT. The J gene is TRBJ1-1, the V gene TRBV7-6, with no clear D. Trimming removed 6 bases from V and 0 bases from J, with 14 bases in between. Germline lookup yields CDR1 SGHVS and CDR2 FNYEAQ. The CDR3 loop spans 15 amino acids.

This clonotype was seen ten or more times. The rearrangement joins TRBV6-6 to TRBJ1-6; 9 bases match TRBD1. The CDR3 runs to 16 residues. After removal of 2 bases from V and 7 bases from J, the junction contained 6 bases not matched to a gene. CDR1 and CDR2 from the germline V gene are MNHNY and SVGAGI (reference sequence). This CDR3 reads CASSYADRGGNSPLHF. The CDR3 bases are TGTGCCAGCAGTTACGCGGACAGGGGAGGAAATTCACCCCTCCACTTT.

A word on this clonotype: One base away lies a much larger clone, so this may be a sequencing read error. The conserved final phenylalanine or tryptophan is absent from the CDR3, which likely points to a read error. The CDR3 protein is CASSLDGQGAYEQYL. The CDR3 nucleotides read TGTGCCAGCAGCTTGGATGGACAGGGGGCATACGAGCAGTACTTA. The chain uses TRBV11-2 and TRBJ2-7; 11 positions agree with TRBD1. This CDR3 has 15 amino acids. The germline CDR1 and CDR2 sequences are SGHAT and FQNNGV. The ends lost 3 bases at V and 4 bases at J; junction bases unmatched: 5.

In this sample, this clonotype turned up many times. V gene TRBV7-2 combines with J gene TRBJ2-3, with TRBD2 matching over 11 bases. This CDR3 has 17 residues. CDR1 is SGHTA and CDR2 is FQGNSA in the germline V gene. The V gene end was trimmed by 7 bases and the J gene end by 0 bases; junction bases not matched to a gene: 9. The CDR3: CASIPQGLAVSTDTQYF. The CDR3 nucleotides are TGTGCCAGCATCCCCCAGGGACTAGCGGTTAGCACAGATACGCAGTATTTT.

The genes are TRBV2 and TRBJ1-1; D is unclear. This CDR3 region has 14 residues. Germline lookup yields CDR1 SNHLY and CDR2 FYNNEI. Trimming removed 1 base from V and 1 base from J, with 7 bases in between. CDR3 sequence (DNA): TGTGCCAGCAGTGAAGGGCCGGGGAACACTGAAGCTTTCTTT. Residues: CASSEGPGNTEAFF.

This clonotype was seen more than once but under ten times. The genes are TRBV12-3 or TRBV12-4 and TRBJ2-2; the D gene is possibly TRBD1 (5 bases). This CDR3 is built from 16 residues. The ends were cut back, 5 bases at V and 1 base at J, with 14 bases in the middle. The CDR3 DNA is TGTGCCAGCAGTAGCGACAGAAAACTGAACACCGGGGAGCTGTTTTTT. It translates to CASSSDRKLNTGELFF.

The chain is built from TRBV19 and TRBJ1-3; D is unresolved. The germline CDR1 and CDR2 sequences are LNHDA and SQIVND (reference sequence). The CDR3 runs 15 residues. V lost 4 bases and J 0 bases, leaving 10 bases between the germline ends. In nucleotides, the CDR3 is TGTGCCAGTAGTAGATCGGGGAACTCTGGAAACACCATATATTTT. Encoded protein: CASSRSGNSGNTIYF.

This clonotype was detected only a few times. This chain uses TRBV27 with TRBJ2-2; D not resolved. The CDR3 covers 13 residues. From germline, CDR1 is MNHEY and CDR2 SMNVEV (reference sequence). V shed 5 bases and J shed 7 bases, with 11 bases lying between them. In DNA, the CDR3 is TGTGCCAGCAGTCGCCTAGGTGACGGGGAGCTGTTTTTT. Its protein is CASSRLGDGELFF.

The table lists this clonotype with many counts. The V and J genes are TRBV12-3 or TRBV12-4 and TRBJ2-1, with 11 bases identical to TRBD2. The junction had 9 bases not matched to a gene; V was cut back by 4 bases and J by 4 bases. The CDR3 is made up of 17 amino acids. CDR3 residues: CASSYSGRVFSYNEQFF. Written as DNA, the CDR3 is TGTGCCAGCAGTTATAGCGGGAGGGTCTTCTCATACAATGAGCAGTTCTTC.